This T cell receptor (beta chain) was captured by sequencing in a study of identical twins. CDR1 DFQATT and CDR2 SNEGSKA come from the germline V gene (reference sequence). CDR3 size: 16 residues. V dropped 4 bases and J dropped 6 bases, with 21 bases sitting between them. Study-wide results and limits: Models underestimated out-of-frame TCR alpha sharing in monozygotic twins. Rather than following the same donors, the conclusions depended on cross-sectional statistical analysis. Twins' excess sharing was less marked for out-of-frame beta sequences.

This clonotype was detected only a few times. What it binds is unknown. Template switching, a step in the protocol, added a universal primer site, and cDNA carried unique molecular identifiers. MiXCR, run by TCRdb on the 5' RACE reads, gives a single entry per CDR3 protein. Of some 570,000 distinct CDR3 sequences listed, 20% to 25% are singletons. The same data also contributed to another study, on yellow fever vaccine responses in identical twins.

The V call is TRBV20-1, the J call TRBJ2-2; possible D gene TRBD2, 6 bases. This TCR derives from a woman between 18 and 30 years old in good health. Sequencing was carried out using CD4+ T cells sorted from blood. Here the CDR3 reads CSAIPARASVAGELFF. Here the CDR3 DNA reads TGCAGTGCTATCCCCGCTCGGGCTAGCGTGGCCGGGGAGCTGTTTTTT.